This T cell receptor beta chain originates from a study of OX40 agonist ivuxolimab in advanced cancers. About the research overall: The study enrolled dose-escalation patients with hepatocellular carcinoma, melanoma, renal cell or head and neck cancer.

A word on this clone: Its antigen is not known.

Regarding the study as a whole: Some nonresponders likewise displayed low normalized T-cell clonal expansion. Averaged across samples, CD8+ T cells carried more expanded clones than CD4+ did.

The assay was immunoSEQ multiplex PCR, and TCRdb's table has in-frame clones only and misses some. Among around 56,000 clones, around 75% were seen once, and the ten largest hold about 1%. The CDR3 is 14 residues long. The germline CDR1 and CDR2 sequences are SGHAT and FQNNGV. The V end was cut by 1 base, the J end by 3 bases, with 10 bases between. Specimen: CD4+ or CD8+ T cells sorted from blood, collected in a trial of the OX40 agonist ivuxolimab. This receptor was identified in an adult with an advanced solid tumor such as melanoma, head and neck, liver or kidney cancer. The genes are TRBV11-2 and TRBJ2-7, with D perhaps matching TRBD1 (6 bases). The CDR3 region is CASSLGRTVYEQYF. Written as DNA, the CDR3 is TGTGCCAGCAGCTTAGGGAGGACAGTCTACGAGCAGTACTTC. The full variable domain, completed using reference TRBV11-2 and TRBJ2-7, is EAGVAQSPRYKIIEKRQSVAFWCNPISGHATLYWYQQILGQGPKLLIQFQNNGVVDDSQLPKDRFSAERLKGVDSTLKIQPAKLEDSAVYLCASSLGRTVYEQYFGPGTRLTVT.